These 9 T cell receptor beta chains came from one sample sequenced in a study of cytomegalovirus exposure and HLA in healthy donors. Primers: 60 Vbeta forward and 13 Jbeta reverse. TCRdb keeps only in-frame clones here, not all; method: immunoSEQ multiplex PCR. The repertoire holds around 100,000 clones, with about 79% as singletons. Input material: PBMCs. Every receptor here comes from a man aged 50 to 59 in good health and CMV-seropositive.

The V call is TRBV10-3, the J call TRBJ2-1, with TRBD2 matching 7 bases. Looked up from germline, CDR1 is ENHRY and CDR2 is SYGVKD. CDR3 length equals 15 residues. The V segment lost 6 bases and the J segment 0 bases; nucleotides outside the gene matches: 5. CDR3 region: CAIRPSGSSYNEQFF. The CDR3 DNA reads TGTGCCATCAGGCCTAGCGGAAGCTCCTACAATGAGCAGTTCTTC.

This sequence joins TRBV11-2 and TRBJ2-1; 8 positions match TRBD2. CDR3 length: 12 amino acids. Germline loops: CDR1 SGHAT, CDR2 FQNNGV. V shed 4 bases, J shed 10 bases, and the junction held 3 bases outside the gene matches. Here the CDR3 reads CASSYSGTEQFF. The CDR3, as DNA: TGTGCCAGCAGCTATAGCGGGACGGAGCAGTTCTTC.

The chain joins TRBV5-4 to TRBJ2-3; 10 nucleotides line up with TRBD2. This CDR3 has 15 amino acids. CDR1 is SGHNT, CDR2 YYREEE, per germline (reference sequence). The junction had 5 bases not matched to a gene; V was cut back by 6 bases and J by 1 base. This CDR3 is CASTPGTSGTDTQYF. The CDR3 nucleotides are TGTGCCAGCACCCCCGGGACTAGCGGCACAGATACGCAGTATTTT.

This clone was found once. The chain carries TRBV19 and TRBJ2-1, with 10 bases lining up with TRBD2. The CDR3 consists of 15 residues. Trimming removed 5 bases from V and 6 bases from J; junction bases left unmatched: 7. Germline CDR1 LNHDA, CDR2 SQIVND (reference sequence). The chain's CDR3 is CASSPRTSGLNEQFF. CDR3 DNA: TGTGCCAGTAGTCCCAGGACTAGCGGACTCAATGAGCAGTTCTTC. Supplemented by reference TRBV19 and TRBJ2-1, the full variable domain reads DGGITQSPKYLFRKEGQNVTLSCEQNLNHDAMYWYRQDPGQGLRLIYYSQIVNDFQKGDIAEGYSVSREKKESFPLTVTSAQKNPTAFYLCASSPRTSGLNEQFFGPGTRLTVL.

This chain joins TRBV12-5 and TRBJ2-1; no reliable D call. The CDR3 has 14 residues. Germline CDR1 and CDR2: LGHNT and FRNRAP. V lost 0 bases to trimming and J lost 8 bases, with 11 bases between them. CDR3 loop: CASGLVPLEDEQFF. CDR3 coding DNA: TGTGCTAGTGGTTTGGTACCCCTCGAGGATGAGCAGTTCTTC.

This rearrangement joins TRBV18 to TRBJ2-4; D ambiguous. CDR3 length equals 17 residues. CDR1 is KGHSH and CDR2 is LQKENI in the germline V gene. Trimming took 2 bases from V and 0 from J, leaving 14 bases between them. The CDR3 sequence: CASSPMPDTLAKNIQYF. In DNA form, the CDR3 reads TGTGCCAGCTCACCAATGCCCGACACCCTAGCCAAAAACATTCAGTACTTC.

The rearrangement uses TRBV18 and TRBJ2-3, with 7 bases aligning to TRBD2. The CDR3 spans 18 residues. V lost 5 bases, J lost 0 bases, and 14 bases stayed unmatched. Germline CDR1 and CDR2: KGHSH and LQKENI. As DNA, the CDR3 is TGTGCCAGCTCAATCCTAAGGCTAGCGGACCTAAGCACAGATACGCAGTATTTT. It is translated as CASSILRLADLSTDTQYF.

The rearrangement joins TRBV5-1 to TRBJ1-1; perhaps TRBD1 as D (5 bases). V was trimmed by 0 bases and J by 6 bases, leaving 15 bases between them. Germline V CDR1 and CDR2: SGHRS, YFSETQ. CDR3 length equals 15 residues. As DNA, the CDR3 is TGCGCCAGCAGCTTGGACGGACCTATAGGGGCTGAAGCTTTCTTT. The encoded protein is CASSLDGPIGAEAFF.

The DNA of the CDR3 is TGTGCCAGCAGCAGAGACTCCTACAATGAGCAGTTCTTC. As protein: CASSRDSYNEQFF. The chain couples TRBV5-4 to TRBJ2-1, with D hard to call. The length of the CDR3 is 13 residues. Germline CDR1 and CDR2: SGHNT and YYREEE (reference sequence). The V end lost 4 bases, the J end lost 0 bases, and 5 bases lay between the germline ends.